Listed below are T cell receptor beta chains from one sample, sequenced in a study of shared clonotypes between healthy human individuals. Here immunoSEQ multiplex PCR was the method, and the copy in TCRdb shows in-frame clones only, minus some. The repertoire holds approximately 1.9 million clones, with 93% as singletons. The specimen sequenced was naive CD8+ T cells from PBMCs. These receptors all come from a man aged 18 to 29 in good health. Some clones in this sample may be carry-over from other donors' samples. The CDR3 runs from the conserved cysteine through the conserved F or W. Fields, in order: V gene, clone size, D gene, J gene, CDR3 protein, CDR3 DNA. A D gene is named only where the DNA matches it firmly. Size values are once, few and many counts, or a class for expanded clones, and some rows have none.

>TRBV11-2|-|-|TRBJ1-1
CASSLGGAGTEAFF
TGTGCCAGCAGCTTAGGTGGGGCGGGGACTGAAGCTTTCTTT
>TRBV27|-|-|TRBJ2-1
CASSFLRYNEQFF
TGTGCCAGCAGTTTCCTCCGCTACAATGAGCAGTTCTTC
>TRBV19|-|TRBD1|TRBJ1-5
CASRGTGGLEPQHF
TGTGCCAGTAGGGGGACAGGCGGGCTGGAGCCCCAGCATTTT
>TRBV29-1|few|-|TRBJ2-7
CSVEVPPYEQYF
TGCAGCGTTGAAGTTCCCCCCTACGAGCAGTACTTC
>TRBV6-1|-|TRBD1|TRBJ2-7
CASSEYGTGAEQYF
TGTGCCAGCAGTGAATACGGGACAGGGGCCGAGCAGTACTTC
>TRBV27|-|TRBD2|TRBJ2-1
CASSVLAGASEQFF
TGTGCCAGCAGTGTATTAGCGGGAGCCAGTGAGCAGTTCTTC
>TRBV9|-|-|TRBJ1-1
CASSVGWGNTEAFF
TGTGCCAGCAGCGTAGGGTGGGGCAACACTGAAGCTTTCTTT
>TRBV7-9|-|-|TRBJ2-4
CASSRAQGGKNIQYF
TGTGCCAGCAGCCGAGCGCAGGGGGGCAAAAACATTCAGTACTTC
>TRBV19|-|-|TRBJ2-2
CASSTGLKNTGELFF
TGTGCCAGTAGTACGGGGCTAAAGAACACCGGGGAGCTGTTTTTT
>TRBV28|once|TRBD1|TRBJ2-3
CASSLYRGRTDTQYF
TGTGCCAGCAGTTTATACAGGGGCCGCACAGATACGCAGTATTTT
>TRBV6-1|-|-|TRBJ2-7
CASSEARDPPYEQYF
TGTGCCAGCAGTGAAGCCCGGGACCCCCCATACGAGCAGTACTTC
>TRBV5-5|once|-|TRBJ2-3
CASSLAFTGSGLLTSDTQYF
TGTGCCAGCAGCTTGGCCTTTACCGGGTCAGGATTACTAACTTCAGATACGCAGTATTTT
>TRBV10-3|-|TRBD1|TRBJ1-1
CAIRDRGNTEAFF
TGTGCCATCAGAGACAGGGGGAACACTGAAGCTTTCTTT
>TRBV27|-|TRBD1|TRBJ2-1
CASNSKMVDRGYNEQFF
TGTGCCAGCAACTCGAAGATGGTGGACAGGGGGTACAATGAGCAGTTCTTC
>TRBV28|-|-|TRBJ1-1
CASSFQGSASGAFF
TGTGCCAGCAGTTTTCAGGGGTCAGCATCTGGAGCTTTCTTT
>TRBV4-1|-|-|TRBJ2-2
CASSQVGRGTGELFF
TGCGCCAGCAGCCAAGTGGGCAGAGGCACCGGGGAGCTGTTTTTT
>TRBV18|-|-|TRBJ2-2
CASSPAGELFF
TGTGCCAGCTCACCAGCCGGGGAGCTGTTTTTT
>TRBV6-1|-|-|TRBJ2-7
CASRTSAAEIYEQYF
TGTGCCAGCAGGACGTCCGCAGCGGAGATTTACGAGCAGTACTTC
>TRBV4-3|once|-|TRBJ1-1
CASSHGQTNTEAFF
TGCGCCAGCAGCCACGGTCAGACGAACACTGAAGCTTTCTTT
>TRBV7-9|-|-|TRBJ1-3
CASSLGSGLKGVSGNTIYF
TGTGCCAGCAGCTTAGGATCGGGACTCAAGGGCGTATCTGGAAACACCATATATTTT
>TRBV19|few|-|TRBJ2-1
CASSIGGDEQFF
TGTGCCAGTAGTATAGGGGGAGATGAGCAGTTCTTC
>TRBV6-6|once|-|TRBJ2-1
CASSYSGVSYNEQFF
TGTGCCAGCAGTTACTCTGGGGTCTCCTACAATGAGCAGTTCTTC
>TRBV7-2|-|-|TRBJ2-3
CASSLTGLDGDTQYF
TGTGCCAGCAGCCTAACGGGACTGGACGGGGATACGCAGTATTTT
>TRBV2|-|-|TRBJ1-3
CASTPFTGTYSGNTIYF
TGTGCCAGCACTCCTTTTACCGGGACCTACTCTGGAAACACCATATATTTT
>TRBV6-6|-|-|TRBJ1-2
CATAAGTINYGYTF
TGTGCCACCGCCGCCGGGACCATCAACTATGGCTACACCTTC
>TRBV28|-|-|TRBJ1-2
CASSLRVRRDGYTF
TGTGCCAGCAGTTTACGAGTCCGGAGGGATGGCTACACCTTC
>TRBV7-9|-|-|TRBJ2-1
CASSLISSHNEQFF
TGTGCCAGCAGCTTAATCTCTAGCCACAATGAGCAGTTCTTC
>TRBV18|few|TRBD1|TRBJ1-2
CASSDRDSDYGYTF
TGTGCCAGCTCGGATAGGGACAGCGATTATGGCTACACCTTC
>TRBV27|-|-|TRBJ2-6
CASGSGANVLTF
TGTGCCAGCGGCTCTGGGGCCAACGTCCTGACTTTC
>TRBV7-9|-|-|TRBJ2-1
CASGGSEQFF
TGTGCCAGCGGGGGCAGTGAGCAGTTCTTC
>TRBV14|-|TRBD1|TRBJ1-1
CASSRGQGRNTEAFF
TGTGCCAGCAGCCGGGGACAGGGGAGAAACACTGAAGCTTTCTTT
>TRBV6-5|-|-|TRBJ2-7
CASSYGSGIPYEQYF
TGTGCCAGCAGTTACGGTTCCGGGATACCCTACGAGCAGTACTTC
>TRBV19|-|-|TRBJ2-2
CASTGRNTGELFF
TGTGCCAGTACGGGGAGGAACACCGGGGAGCTGTTTTTT
>TRBV27|once|TRBD2|TRBJ2-1
CASSFSGSSYNEQFF
TGTGCCAGCAGTTTCAGCGGGAGCTCCTACAATGAGCAGTTCTTC
>TRBV30|-|TRBD1|TRBJ1-4
CAWSETGGDEKLFF
TGTGCCTGGAGCGAGACAGGGGGCGATGAAAAACTGTTTTTT
>TRBV11-2|-|-|TRBJ2-1
CASSPRESSYNEQFF
TGTGCCAGCAGCCCCCGGGAGAGTTCCTACAATGAGCAGTTCTTC
>TRBV27|-|-|TRBJ2-5
CASSLVVGSQETQYF
TGTGCCAGCAGTTTAGTAGTGGGTAGTCAAGAGACCCAGTACTTC
>TRBV6-6|-|-|TRBJ1-2
CASSYSEGVDGYTF
TGTGCCAGCAGTTACTCTGAGGGGGTGGATGGCTACACCTTC